This T cell receptor (beta chain) was retrieved from a study of tumor-infiltrating lymphocytes in primary liver carcinoma. Background on the study: Maximum tumor diameters ranged from roughly 4 to 10 cm, stage T1-T3 N0M0.

Germline DNA was also extracted, and blood RNA was taken from unsorted whole blood. Study-wide points: Bulk unsorted samples prevented comparison of CD4+ and CD8+ repertoires. Tumor-adjacent and tumor-blood pairs shared a smaller degree of overlap than tumor region pairs.

Trimming stripped 2 bases from V and 5 bases from J, with 7 bases between. Germline CDR1 and CDR2: SGHAT and FQNNGV. The CDR3 consists of 12 residues. Regarding this clonotype: Antigen: not known. The CDR3 does not end in the conserved phenylalanine or tryptophan, so this is likely a read error.

The authors made TCR beta cDNA from roughly 480 ng total RNA with a constant-region primer. Three nested multiplex PCR rounds, a slightly modified ARM-PCR, produced the libraries for TCR beta. Both of the initial two PCR rounds ran for roughly 11 cycles and employed TRBV1-TRBV30 forward primers alongside a C-beta reverse primer. TCRdb analysed the multiplex PCR reads with MiXCR anew, one entry per CDR3 protein. Of approximately 330,000 distinct CDR3 sequences in the sample, 65% were seen once. The sequenced sample was peripheral blood. V usage is TRBV11-2 and J usage is TRBJ2-7; D perhaps matches TRBD1 (5 bases). The source is a man between 40 and 49 years old with primary liver carcinoma and hepatitis B virus infection. The CDR3 DNA reads TGTGCCAGCAGCTTAAAGGGGAACGAGCAGTACCTC. Its protein product is CASSLKGNEQYL.